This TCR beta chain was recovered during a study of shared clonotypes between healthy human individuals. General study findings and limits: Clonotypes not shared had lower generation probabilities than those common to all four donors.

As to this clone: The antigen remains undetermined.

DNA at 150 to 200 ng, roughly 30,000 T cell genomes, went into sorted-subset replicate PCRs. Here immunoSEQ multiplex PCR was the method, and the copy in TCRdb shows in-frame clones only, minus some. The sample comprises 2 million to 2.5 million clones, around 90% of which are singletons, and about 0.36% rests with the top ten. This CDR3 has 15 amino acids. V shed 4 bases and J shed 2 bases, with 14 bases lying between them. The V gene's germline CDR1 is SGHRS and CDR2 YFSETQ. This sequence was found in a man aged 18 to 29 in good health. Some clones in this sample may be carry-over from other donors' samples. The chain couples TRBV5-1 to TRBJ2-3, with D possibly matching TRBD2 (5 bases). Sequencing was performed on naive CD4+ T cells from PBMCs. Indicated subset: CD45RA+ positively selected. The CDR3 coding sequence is TGCGCCAGCAGCCCTCCCCCGGGAAACACAGATACGCAGTATTTT. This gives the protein CASSPPPGNTDTQYF.